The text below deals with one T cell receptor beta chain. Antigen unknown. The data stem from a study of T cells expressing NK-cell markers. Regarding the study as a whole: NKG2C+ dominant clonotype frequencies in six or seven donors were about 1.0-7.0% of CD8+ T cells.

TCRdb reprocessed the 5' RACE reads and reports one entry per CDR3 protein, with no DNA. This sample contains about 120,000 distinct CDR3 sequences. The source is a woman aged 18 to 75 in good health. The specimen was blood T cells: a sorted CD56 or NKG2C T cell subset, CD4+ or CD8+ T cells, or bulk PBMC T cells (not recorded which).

This chain's CDR3 is CASSTGDRGYNSPLHF. The gene calls are TRBV7-2 and TRBJ1-6; the D call of TRBD1 rests on TCRdb alone, since no DNA is present to check it. This CDR3 contains 16 residues. Germline CDR1 SGHTA, CDR2 FQGNSA.